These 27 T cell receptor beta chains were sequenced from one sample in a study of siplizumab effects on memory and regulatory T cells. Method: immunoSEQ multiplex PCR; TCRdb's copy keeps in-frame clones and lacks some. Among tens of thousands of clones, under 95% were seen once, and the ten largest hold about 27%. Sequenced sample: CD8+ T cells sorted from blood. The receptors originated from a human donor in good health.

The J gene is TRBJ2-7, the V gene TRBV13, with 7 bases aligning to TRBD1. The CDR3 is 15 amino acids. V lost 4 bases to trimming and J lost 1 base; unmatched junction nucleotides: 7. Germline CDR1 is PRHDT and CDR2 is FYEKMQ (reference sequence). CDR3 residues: CASSSTGEWSYEQYF. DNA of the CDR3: TGTGCCAGCAGCTCTACAGGGGAATGGTCCTACGAGCAGTACTTC.

The CDR3 nucleotides read TGCAGCGTTGATTGGGGAAGAGGCGGCTACACCTTC. Its translation is CSVDWGRGGYTF. The chain carries TRBV29-1 and TRBJ1-2; no clear D. The CDR3 loop spans 12 amino acids. The V end was cut by 3 bases, the J end by 8 bases, with 13 bases between. Germline V gene sequence: CDR1 SQVTM, CDR2 ANQGSEA.

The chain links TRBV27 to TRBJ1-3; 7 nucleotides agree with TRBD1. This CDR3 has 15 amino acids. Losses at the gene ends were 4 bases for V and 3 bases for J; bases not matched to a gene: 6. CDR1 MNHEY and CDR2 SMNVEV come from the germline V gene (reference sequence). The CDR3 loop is CASSSRQGVGNTIYF. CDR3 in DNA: TGTGCCAGCAGTTCAAGACAGGGCGTTGGAAACACCATATATTTT.

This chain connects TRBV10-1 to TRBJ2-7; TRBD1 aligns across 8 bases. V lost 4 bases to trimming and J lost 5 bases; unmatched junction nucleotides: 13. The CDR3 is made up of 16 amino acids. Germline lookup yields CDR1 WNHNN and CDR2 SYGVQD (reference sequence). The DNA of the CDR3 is TGCGCCAGCAGTGTCTATCCTGGACAGGGAACCCACGAGCAGTACTTC. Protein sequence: CASSVYPGQGTHEQYF.

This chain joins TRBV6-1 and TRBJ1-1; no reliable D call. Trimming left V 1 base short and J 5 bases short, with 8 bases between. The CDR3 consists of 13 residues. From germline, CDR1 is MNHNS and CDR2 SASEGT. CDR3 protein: CASSEVSQTEAFF. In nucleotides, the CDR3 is TGTGCCAGCAGTGAAGTTAGTCAGACTGAAGCTTTCTTT.

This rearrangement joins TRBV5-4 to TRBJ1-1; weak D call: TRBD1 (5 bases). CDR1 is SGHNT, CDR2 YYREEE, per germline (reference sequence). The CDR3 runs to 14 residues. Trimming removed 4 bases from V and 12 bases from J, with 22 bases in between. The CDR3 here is CASSPVNAQDISFF. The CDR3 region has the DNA TGTGCCAGCAGCCCCGTAAACGCACAGGATATTTCTTTCTTT. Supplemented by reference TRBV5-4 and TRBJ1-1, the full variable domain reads ETGVTQSPTHLIKTRGQQVTLRCSSQSGHNTVSWYQQALGQGPQFIFQYYREEENGRGNFPPRFSGLQFPNYSSELNVNALELDDSALYLCASSPVNAQDISFFGQGTRLTVV.

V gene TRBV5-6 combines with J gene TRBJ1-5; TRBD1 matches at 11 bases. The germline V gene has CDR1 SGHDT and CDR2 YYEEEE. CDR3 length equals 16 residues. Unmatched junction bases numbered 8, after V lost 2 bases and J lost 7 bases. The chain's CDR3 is CASSFGRTGGQQPQHF. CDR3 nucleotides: TGTGCCAGCAGCTTTGGGCGGACAGGGGGCCAACAGCCCCAGCATTTT. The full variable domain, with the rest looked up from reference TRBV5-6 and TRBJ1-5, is DAGVTQSPTHLIKTRGQQVTLRCSPKSGHDTVSWYQQALGQGPQFIFQYYEEEERQRGNFPDRFSGHQFPNYSSELNVNALLLGDSALYLCASSFGRTGGQQPQHFGDGTRLSIL.

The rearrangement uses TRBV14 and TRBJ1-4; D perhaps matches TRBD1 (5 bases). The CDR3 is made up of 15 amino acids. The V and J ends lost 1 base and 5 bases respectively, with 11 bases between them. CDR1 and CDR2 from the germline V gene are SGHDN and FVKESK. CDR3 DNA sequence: TGTGCCAGCAGCCAAGTCGCAGGGACGAATGAAAAACTGTTTTTT. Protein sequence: CASSQVAGTNEKLFF.

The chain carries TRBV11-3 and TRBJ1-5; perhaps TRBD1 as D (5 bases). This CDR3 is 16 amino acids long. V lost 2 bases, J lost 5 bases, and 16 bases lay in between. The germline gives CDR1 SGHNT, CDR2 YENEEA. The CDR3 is CASSLILGAGDQPQHF. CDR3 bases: TGTGCCAGCAGCTTAATCCTAGGGGCTGGGGATCAGCCCCAGCATTTT.

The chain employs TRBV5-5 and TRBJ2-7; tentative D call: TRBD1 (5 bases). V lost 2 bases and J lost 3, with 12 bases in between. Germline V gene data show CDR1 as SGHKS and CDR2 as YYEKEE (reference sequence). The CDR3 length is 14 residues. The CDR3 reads CASSFFQGSYEQYF. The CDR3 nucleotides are TGTGCCAGCAGCTTTTTTCAGGGAAGCTACGAGCAGTACTTC. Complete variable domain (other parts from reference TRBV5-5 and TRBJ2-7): DAGVTQSPTHLIKTRGQQVTLRCSPISGHKSVSWYQQVLGQGPQFIFQYYEKEERGRGNFPDRFSARQFPNYSSELNVNALLLGDSALYLCASSFFQGSYEQYFGPGTRLTVT.

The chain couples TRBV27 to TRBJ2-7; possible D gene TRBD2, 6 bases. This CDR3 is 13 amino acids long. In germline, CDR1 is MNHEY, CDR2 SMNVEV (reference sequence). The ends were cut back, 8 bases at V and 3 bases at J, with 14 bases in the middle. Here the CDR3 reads CASALGGHYEQYF. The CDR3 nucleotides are TGTGCCAGCGCCCTAGGAGGGCACTACGAGCAGTACTTC.

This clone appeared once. CDR3 nucleotides: TGTGCCACCTCCGGACAGGGGGGTGGTAACACTGAAGCTTTCTTT. This translates into CATSGQGGGNTEAFF. The genes are TRBV6-6 and TRBJ1-1; TRBD1 matches 10 bases. CDR3 length: 15 amino acids. V was pared by 10 bases and J by 2 bases, with 10 bases of the junction left unmatched. Germline lookup yields CDR1 MNHNY and CDR2 SVGAGI (reference sequence).

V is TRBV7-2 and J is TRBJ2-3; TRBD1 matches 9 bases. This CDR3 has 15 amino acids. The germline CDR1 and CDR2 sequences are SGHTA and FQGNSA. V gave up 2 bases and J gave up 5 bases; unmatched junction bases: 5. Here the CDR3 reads CASSLTGGRVDTQYF. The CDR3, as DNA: TGTGCCAGCAGCTTAACAGGGGGCAGGGTAGATACGCAGTATTTT.

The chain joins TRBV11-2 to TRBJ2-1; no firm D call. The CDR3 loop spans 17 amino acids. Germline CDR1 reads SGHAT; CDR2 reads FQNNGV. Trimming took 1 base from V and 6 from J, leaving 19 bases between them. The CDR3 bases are TGTGCCAGCAGCTTAGGTGGTCCCCGCCCCGAAAGCAATGAGCAGTTCTTC. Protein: CASSLGGPRPESNEQFF.

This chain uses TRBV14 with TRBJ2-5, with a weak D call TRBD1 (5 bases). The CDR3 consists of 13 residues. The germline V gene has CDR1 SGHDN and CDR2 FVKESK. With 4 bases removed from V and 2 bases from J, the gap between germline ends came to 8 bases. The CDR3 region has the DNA TGTGCCAGCAGCCCGGACAATCAAGAGACCCAGTACTTC. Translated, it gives CASSPDNQETQYF.

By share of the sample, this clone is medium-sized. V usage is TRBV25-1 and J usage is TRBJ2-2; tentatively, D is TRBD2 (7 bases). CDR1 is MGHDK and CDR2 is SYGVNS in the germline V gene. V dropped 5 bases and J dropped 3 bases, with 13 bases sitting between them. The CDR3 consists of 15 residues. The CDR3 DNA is TGTGCCAGCAGTTCCCAGGGGAGGGACACCGGGGAGCTGTTTTTT. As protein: CASSSQGRDTGELFF. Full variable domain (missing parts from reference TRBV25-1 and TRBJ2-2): EADIYQTPRYLVIGTGKKITLECSQTMGHDKMYWYQQDPGMELHLIHYSYGVNSTEKGDLSSESTVSRIRTEHFPLTLESARPSHTSQYLCASSSQGRDTGELFFGEGSRLTVL.

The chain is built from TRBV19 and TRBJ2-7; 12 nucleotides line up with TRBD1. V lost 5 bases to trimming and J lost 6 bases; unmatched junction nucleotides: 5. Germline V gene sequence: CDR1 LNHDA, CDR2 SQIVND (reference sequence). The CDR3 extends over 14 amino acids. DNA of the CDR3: TGTGCCAGTAGTCCCGGGACAGGGGGCCCCGAGCAGTACTTC. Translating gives CASSPGTGGPEQYF.

CDR3 bases: TGTGCCAGCAGCCCCCCGGATTCCTACGAGCAGTACTTC. Encoded protein: CASSPPDSYEQYF. The chain employs TRBV9 and TRBJ2-7, with D uncertain. V lost 4 bases, J lost 1 base, and 9 bases lay in between. The CDR3 has 13 residues. Germline values: CDR1 SGDLS, CDR2 YYNGEE.

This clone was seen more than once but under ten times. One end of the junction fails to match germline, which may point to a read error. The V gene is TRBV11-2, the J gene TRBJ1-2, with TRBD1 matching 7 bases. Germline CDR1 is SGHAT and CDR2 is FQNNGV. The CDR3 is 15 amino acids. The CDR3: CASTLSTGAFYGYTF. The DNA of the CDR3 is TGTGCCAGCACCTTATCTACAGGGGCGTTCTATGGCTACACCTTC.

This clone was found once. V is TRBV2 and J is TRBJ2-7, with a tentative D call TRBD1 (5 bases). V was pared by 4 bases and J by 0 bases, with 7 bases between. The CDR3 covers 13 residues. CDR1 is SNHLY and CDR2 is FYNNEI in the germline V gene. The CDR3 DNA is TGTGCCAGCAGTGCCGACAGCTCCTACGAGCAGTACTTC. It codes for CASSADSSYEQYF.

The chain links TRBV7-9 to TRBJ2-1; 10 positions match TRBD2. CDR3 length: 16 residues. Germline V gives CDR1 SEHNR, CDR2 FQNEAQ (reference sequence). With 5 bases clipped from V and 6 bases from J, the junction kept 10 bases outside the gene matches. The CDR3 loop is CASSLSSGSLTNEQFF. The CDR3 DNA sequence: TGTGCCAGCAGCCTTTCTAGCGGGAGCCTTACCAATGAGCAGTTCTTC.

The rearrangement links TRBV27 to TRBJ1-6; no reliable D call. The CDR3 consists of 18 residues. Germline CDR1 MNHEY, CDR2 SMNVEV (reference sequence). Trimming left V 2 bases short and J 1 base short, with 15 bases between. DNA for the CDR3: TGTGCCAGCAGTTTAATCGGCGGTCAAGTGTCCTATAATTCACCCCTCCACTTT. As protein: CASSLIGGQVSYNSPLHF.

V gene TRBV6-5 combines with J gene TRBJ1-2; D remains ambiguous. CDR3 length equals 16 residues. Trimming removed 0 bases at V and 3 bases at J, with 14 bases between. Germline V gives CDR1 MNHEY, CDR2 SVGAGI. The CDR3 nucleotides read TGTGCCAGCAGTTACTCCCCTTCAGGCCCAGACTATGGCTACACCTTC. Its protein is CASSYSPSGPDYGYTF.

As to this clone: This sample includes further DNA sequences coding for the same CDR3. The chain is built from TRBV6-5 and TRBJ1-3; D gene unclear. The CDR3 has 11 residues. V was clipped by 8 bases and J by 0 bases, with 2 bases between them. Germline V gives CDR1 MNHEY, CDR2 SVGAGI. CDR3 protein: CASASGNTIYF. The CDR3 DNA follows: TGTGCCAGCGCCTCTGGAAACACCATATATTTT.

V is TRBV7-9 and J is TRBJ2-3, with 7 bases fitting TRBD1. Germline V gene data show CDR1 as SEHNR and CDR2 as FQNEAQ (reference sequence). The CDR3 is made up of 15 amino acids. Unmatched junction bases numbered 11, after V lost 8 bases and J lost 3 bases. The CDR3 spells CASLGRGLKTDTQYF. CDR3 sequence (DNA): TGTGCCAGCCTAGGCAGGGGGTTGAAGACAGATACGCAGTATTTT.

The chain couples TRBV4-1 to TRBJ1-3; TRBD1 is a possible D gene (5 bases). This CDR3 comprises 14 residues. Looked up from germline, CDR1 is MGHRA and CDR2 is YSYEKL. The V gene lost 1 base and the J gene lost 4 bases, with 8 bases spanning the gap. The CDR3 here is CASSQVGEGNTIYF. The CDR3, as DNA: TGCGCCAGCAGCCAAGTGGGGGAGGGAAACACCATATATTTT.

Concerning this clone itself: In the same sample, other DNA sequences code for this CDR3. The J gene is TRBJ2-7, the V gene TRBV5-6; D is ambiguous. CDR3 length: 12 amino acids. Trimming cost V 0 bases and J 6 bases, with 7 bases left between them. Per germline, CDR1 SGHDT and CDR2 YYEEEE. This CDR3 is CASSLGGGEQYF. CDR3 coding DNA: TGTGCCAGCAGCTTGGGGGGTGGCGAGCAGTACTTC.